This paragraph covers one T cell receptor beta chain sequence. This clonotype has only a few counts. This clone's antigen is unknown. Base quality data are lacking; no much larger clone is found one base away. This record comes from a study of T cell repertoires in cytomegalovirus infection (dated 2019 in TCRdb). Study-wide context: Donor HLA type was relevant to the analysis, as public TCR beta signatures indicated carriage of CMV infection together with the matching HLA type.

Findings and caveats that apply to the study as a whole: In both this cohort and an independent 352-donor cohort, the cumulative frequency of public TCR beta family members distinguished carriers of CMV infection plus the relevant HLA type. The ex vivo response was dominated by HLA-C-restricted CMV-specific TCR beta clonotypes, which also provided the single most frequent clonotype in two of eight donors.

CDR3 length: 13 amino acids, cysteine to phenylalanine. Left in the record is the CDR3 DNA by itself, 39 bases read in frame from the first base. According to the germline V gene, CDR1 reads SNHLY and CDR2 reads FYNNEI. The germline ends are 14 bases apart after V is trimmed by 8 bases and J by 4 bases. Reads for this sample came from an Illumina HiSeq 1500. TCRdb reworked the public reads: Q25 trimming with fastp, MiXCR clone assembly, productive beta chains retained. Entries that share a CDR3 protein sequence are merged under the most common genes and DNA. For this sample there are around 230,000 distinct CDR3 sequences; roughly 6.5% appear just once. The ten most abundant clones make up around 6.9% of the sample.

Sequenced sample: PBMCs. The TCR comes from a human donor in good health (CMV status not recorded). Some clones in this sample may be carry-over from other donors' samples. Recombination linked TRBV2 to TRBJ2-5, with the D gene not clear enough to name. The CDR3 protein is CASLNSWRETQYF. In nucleotides, the sequence is TGTGCCAGCTTAAACAGTTGGCGAGAGACCCAGTACTTC.